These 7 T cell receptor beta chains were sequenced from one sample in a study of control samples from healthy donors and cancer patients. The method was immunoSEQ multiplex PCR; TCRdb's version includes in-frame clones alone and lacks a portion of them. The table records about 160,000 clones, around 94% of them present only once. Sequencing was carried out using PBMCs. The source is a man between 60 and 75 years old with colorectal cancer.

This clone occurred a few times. The CDR3 nucleotides read TGTGCCAGCATAGGGACAGGGGGAAAGAGCTACACCTTC. It encodes CASIGTGGKSYTF. The chain combines TRBV2 with TRBJ1-2; 11 bases line up with TRBD1. In germline, CDR1 is SNHLY, CDR2 FYNNEI. V lost 7 bases, J lost 9 bases, and 7 bases stayed unmatched. The CDR3 covers 13 residues.

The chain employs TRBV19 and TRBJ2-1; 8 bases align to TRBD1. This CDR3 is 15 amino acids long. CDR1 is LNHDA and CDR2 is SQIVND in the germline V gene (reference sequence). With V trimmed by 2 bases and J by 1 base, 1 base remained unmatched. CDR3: CASSIQGASYNEQFF. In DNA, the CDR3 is TGTGCCAGTAGTATACAGGGGGCTTCCTACAATGAGCAGTTCTTC. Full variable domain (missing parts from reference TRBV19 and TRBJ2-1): DGGITQSPKYLFRKEGQNVTLSCEQNLNHDAMYWYRQDPGQGLRLIYYSQIVNDFQKGDIAEGYSVSREKKESFPLTVTSAQKNPTAFYLCASSIQGASYNEQFFGPGTRLTVL.

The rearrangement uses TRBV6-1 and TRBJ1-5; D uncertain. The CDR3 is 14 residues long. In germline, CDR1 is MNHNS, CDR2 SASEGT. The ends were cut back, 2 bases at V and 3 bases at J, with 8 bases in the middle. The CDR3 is CASSEQAFNQPQHF. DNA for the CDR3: TGTGCCAGCAGTGAACAGGCTTTCAATCAGCCCCAGCATTTT.

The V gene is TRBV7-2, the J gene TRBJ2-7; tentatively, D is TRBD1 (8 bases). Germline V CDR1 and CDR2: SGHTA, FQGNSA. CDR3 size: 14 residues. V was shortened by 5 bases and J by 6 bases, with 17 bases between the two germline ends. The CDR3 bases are TGTGCCAGCAGCGAACAGGGGGGGGTAGCCGAGCAGTACTTC. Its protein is CASSEQGGVAEQYF.

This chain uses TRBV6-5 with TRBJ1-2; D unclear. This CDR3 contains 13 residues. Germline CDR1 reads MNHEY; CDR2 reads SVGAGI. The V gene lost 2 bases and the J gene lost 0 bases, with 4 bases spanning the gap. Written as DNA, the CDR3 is TGTGCCAGCAGTTACAGGGCTAACTATGGCTACACCTTC. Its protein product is CASSYRANYGYTF.

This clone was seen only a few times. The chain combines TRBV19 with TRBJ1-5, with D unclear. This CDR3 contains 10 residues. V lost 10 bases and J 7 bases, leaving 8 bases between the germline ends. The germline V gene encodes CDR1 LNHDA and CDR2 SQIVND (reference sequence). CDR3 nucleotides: TGTGCCACCTCAGCCCAGCCCCAGCATTTT. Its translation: CATSAQPQHF.

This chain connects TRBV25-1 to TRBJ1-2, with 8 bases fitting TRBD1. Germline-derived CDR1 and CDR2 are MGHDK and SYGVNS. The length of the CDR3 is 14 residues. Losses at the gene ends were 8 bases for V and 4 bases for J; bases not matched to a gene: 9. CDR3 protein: CASGLGQGSYGYTF. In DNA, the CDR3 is TGTGCCAGCGGTCTCGGACAGGGAAGCTATGGCTACACCTTC.